This note documents a single TCR beta chain sequence. The antigen it recognizes is unknown. Per-base qualities were not stored, and no clone one base away is much larger. This specimen's time point label, per the study, means: baseline, week 1 (first vaccination visit). The treatment or condition label corresponds to: pre-vaccination baseline after standard-of-care therapy. All donors had newly diagnosed IDH1-mutant astrocytomas of WHO grade 3 or 4 that showed loss of nuclear ATRX. The samples were drawn from NOA16, a multicentre, single-arm, open-label phase I trial in Germany that tested a mutant IDH1 peptide vaccine in humans for the first time. For immunogenicity testing, the blood drawn at visit V03 was used as the baseline sample. Genomic DNA for TCRB sequencing was extracted from EDTA blood using the DNeasy Blood and Tissue Kit. The sample is drawn from a study of a mutant IDH1 vaccine in newly diagnosed glioma (dated by TCRdb to the early 2020s). Background on the whole study: Of the roughly 34 treated patients, roughly 60% were male and around 40% were female, and the mean age was 40.4 years. Before enrollment, most patients had been given radiochemotherapy with temozolomide as standard therapy, while the rest had received either radiotherapy alone or temozolomide alone. Six visits were used for peripheral blood collection: V03 (baseline), V05, V07, V10, V12 and V13. Longitudinal TCRB deep sequencing was performed for roughly 27 treated patients wherever samples were available for exploratory analyses.

The protocol used for the library was the immunoSEQ multiplex PCR assay. Rearranged TCR beta chain sequences were amplified with the hsTCRB Kit following the manufacturer's protocol. An Illumina MiSeq was used to sequence the TCRB libraries. The study's own analysis went as follows. Demultiplexing, trimming and gene mapping were performed with the kit vendor's proprietary platform. The immuneACCESS repertoire file appears here via TCRdb, limited to in-frame rearrangements. These files lack a portion of the clones; in checked studies, under half of the deficit traces to unresolved V genes, and the cause of the others is not known. V, J and clone size are those of that table, while D and trimming were read from the DNA. Within this sample are 65,000 to 70,000 clones, with around 88% of them counted one time only. The ten top clones hold over 4% of the sample. The paper as a whole reports these results and caveats: Selection of PBMC samples for TCRB deep sequencing was based on availability. The authors noted that analyses of patient blood samples could not be reproduced because of sample limitations. No apparent relationship was observed between pseudoprogression and alterations in the top peripheral T cell clonotypes detected by TCRB sequencing. Immune responses induced by the vaccine were seen in approximately 93% of patients across multiple MHC alleles.

This TCR derives from a woman between 18 and 29 years old with glioma. Some clones in this sample may be carry-over from other donors' samples. This specimen was peripheral blood mononuclear cells (PBMCs), taken from a glioma patient treated with radiotherapy, temozolomide or both.

In nucleotides, the sequence is TGTGCCAGCAGATCCAGTTCGAGCGGTGAGCAGTTCTTC. The translation is CASRSSSSGEQFF. The sequence is built from TRBV6-5 and TRBJ2-1, and perhaps TRBD2 as D gene, on 5 matching bases. Via the germline V gene, CDR1 is MNHEY and CDR2 SVGAGI. The CDR3 runs 13 amino acids, cysteine and phenylalanine included. Only CDR3 DNA remains: 39 bases, in frame from the first base. V is reduced by 6 bases and J by 9 bases, leaving a spacing of 15 bases between them.